Below are 29 T cell receptor beta chains sequenced from a single sample in a study of T cell repertoires in ileal Crohn's disease. Regarding time point: inflamed ileum from the surgical specimen. Profiled with immunoSEQ multiplex PCR; TCRdb holds only in-frame clones, not every one. The profile shows 15,000 or so clones, roughly three quarters of them singletons. The sequencing input was ileal tissue. These receptors were obtained from an adult with Crohn's disease.

CDR3 in DNA: TGCGCCAGCACCGCGGTGGGGGCCACGCAGTATTTT. Amino acids: CASTAVGATQYF. The genes are TRBV4-1 and TRBJ2-3; D might be TRBD1 (6 bases). This CDR3 is built from 12 residues. With 7 bases removed from V and 9 bases from J, the gap between germline ends came to 14 bases. Looked up from germline, CDR1 is MGHRA and CDR2 is YSYEKL.

This sequence joins TRBV18 and TRBJ1-4; D perhaps matches TRBD1 (6 bases). The CDR3 has 15 amino acids. V shed 3 bases and J shed 5 bases, with 13 bases lying between them. Germline assignment: CDR1 KGHSH and CDR2 LQKENI. The CDR3 loop reads CASSPRGASNEKLFF. Here the CDR3 DNA reads TGTGCCAGCTCACCGAGGGGGGCGTCAAATGAAAAACTGTTTTTT.

This clone is categorized as medium-sized (0.01 to 0.1%). The chain is built from TRBV25-1 and TRBJ2-3, with TRBD1 matching over 9 bases. This CDR3 region has 14 residues. Losses at the gene ends were 2 bases for V and 4 bases for J; bases not matched to a gene: 1. Looked up from germline, CDR1 is MGHDK and CDR2 is SYGVNS. CDR3 DNA sequence: TGTGCCAGCAGTGAAACAGGGGGCCCAGATACGCAGTATTTT. This sequence encodes CASSETGGPDTQYF.

V and J are TRBV27 and TRBJ2-7, with 8 bases identical to TRBD2. The V and J ends lost 1 base and 2 bases, in that order; junction bases with no gene match: 7. The V gene's germline CDR1 is MNHEY and CDR2 SMNVEV (reference sequence). This CDR3 is built from 16 residues. CDR3 protein: CASSLFPGGPAYEQYF. CDR3 DNA: TGTGCCAGCAGTTTATTTCCGGGAGGGCCTGCCTACGAGCAGTACTTC.

The rearrangement joins TRBV6-6 to TRBJ2-1, with a weak D call TRBD1 (5 bases). The V and J ends lost 6 bases and 9 bases respectively, with 18 bases between them. This CDR3 contains 14 residues. The V gene's germline CDR1 is MNHNY and CDR2 SVGAGI (reference sequence). In nucleotides, the CDR3 is TGTGCCAGCAGAGACCAGGGTAGTTTCAGTGAGCAGTTCTTC. This codes for CASRDQGSFSEQFF.

The chain joins TRBV7-9 to TRBJ1-1; weak D call: TRBD1 (5 bases). Germline CDR1 reads SEHNR; CDR2 reads FQNEAQ (reference sequence). This CDR3 comprises 13 residues. The germline V and J ends were trimmed by 5 bases and 3 bases, with 10 bases remaining between them. Here the CDR3 reads CASSIQGDTEAFF. The CDR3 DNA sequence: TGTGCCAGCAGCATCCAGGGCGACACTGAAGCTTTCTTT.

The table lists this clone with a few counts. CDR3 sequence: CASSLVGRGVYEQYF. The CDR3 nucleotides read TGTGCCAGCAGCTTAGTGGGGAGGGGAGTCTACGAGCAGTACTTC. The chain links TRBV5-6 to TRBJ2-7; 7 bases fit TRBD2. Trimming at V came to 2 bases and at J to 3 bases, leaving 8 bases not matched to a gene. Germline V gives CDR1 SGHDT, CDR2 YYEEEE. CDR3 length: 15 residues.

The V call is TRBV28, the J call TRBJ1-1; D may be TRBD1 (5 bases). Germline CDR1 reads MDHEN; CDR2 reads SYDVKM. There are 14 residues in the CDR3. V lost 7 bases and J lost 5, with 17 bases in between. CDR3 protein: CASIAGGAGTEAFF. CDR3 DNA sequence: TGTGCCAGCATAGCCGGCGGGGCCGGAACTGAAGCTTTCTTT.

The V call is TRBV5-8, the J call TRBJ1-5; D not certain. Looked up from germline, CDR1 is SGHTS and CDR2 is YDEGEE. CDR3 length equals 13 residues. V lost 1 base, J lost 9 bases, and 11 bases lay in between. The CDR3: CASSLPPTWPQHF. CDR3 nucleotide sequence: TGTGCCAGCAGCTTGCCGCCCACGTGGCCCCAGCATTTT.

The chain uses TRBV2 and TRBJ2-5; D is perhaps TRBD1 (5 bases). The germline V gene encodes CDR1 SNHLY and CDR2 FYNNEI. The CDR3 totals 14 residues. Trimming shortened V by 5 bases and J by 2 bases, and 12 bases separated the two germline ends. Here the CDR3 DNA reads TGTGCCAGCAGTCAATTGGGGCAACAAGAGACCCAGTACTTC. This translates into CASSQLGQQETQYF.

The chain is built from TRBV2 and TRBJ2-5; TRBD2 aligns across 9 bases. After removal of 5 bases from V and 4 bases from J, the junction contained 8 bases not matched to a gene. The CDR3 is 15 amino acids. Germline V gene lookup returns CDR1 SNHLY and CDR2 FYNNEI. CDR3 nucleotide sequence: TGTGCCAGCAGTTACGATAGCGGGGGCCCAGAGACCCAGTACTTC. This encodes CASSYDSGGPETQYF.

V usage is TRBV4-1 and J usage is TRBJ2-7, with D tentatively TRBD1 (5 bases). Germline loops: CDR1 MGHRA, CDR2 YSYEKL. The CDR3 is 13 amino acids. V gave up 4 bases and J gave up 7 bases, with 14 bases separating them. DNA for the CDR3: TGCGCCAGCAGCCCAGTACAGGCGGAGGAGCAGTACTTC. It translates to CASSPVQAEEQYF.

This sequence joins TRBV29-1 and TRBJ2-6; no clear D. The CDR3 totals 13 residues. Trimming removed 4 bases from V and 2 bases from J, with 6 bases in between. Germline CDR1 SQVTM, CDR2 ANQGSEA. The CDR3 nucleotides are TGCAGCGTTGCAGAGGCTGGGGCCAACGTCCTGACTTTC. Translation gives CSVAEAGANVLTF.

V and J are TRBV28 and TRBJ1-1; 7 nucleotides match TRBD1. CDR3 length: 14 residues. J gave up 1 base and V 6 bases, and 5 bases lay outside the gene matches. Germline V gene sequence: CDR1 MDHEN, CDR2 SYDVKM. DNA of the CDR3: TGTGCCAGCAGCCTCAGGGGGGCGAACACTGAAGCTTTCTTT. This gives the protein CASSLRGANTEAFF. Filled out from reference TRBV28 and TRBJ1-1, the complete variable domain reads DVKVTQSSRYLVKRTGEKVFLECVQDMDHENMFWYRQDPGLGLRLIYFSYDVKMKEKGDIPEGYSVSREKKERFSLILESASTNQTSMYLCASSLRGANTEAFFGQGTRLTVV.

The V call is TRBV6-1, the J call TRBJ1-1; 9 nucleotides agree with TRBD1. V was pared by 4 bases and J by 5 bases, with 8 bases of the junction left unmatched. Germline V gene sequence: CDR1 MNHNS, CDR2 SASEGT. This CDR3 is built from 15 residues. The CDR3 sequence is CASSAKQGARTEAFF. The CDR3 DNA reads as TGTGCCAGCAGTGCAAAACAGGGGGCAAGGACTGAAGCTTTCTTT.

The V and J genes are TRBV5-4 and TRBJ2-2; TRBD2 might be the D (6 bases). This CDR3 contains 15 residues. Germline V gene sequence: CDR1 SGHNT, CDR2 YYREEE (reference sequence). Trimming shortened V by 4 bases and J by 4 bases, and 14 bases separated the two germline ends. CDR3 nucleotides: TGTGCCAGCAGCCAGATAAGCGGGTTCACCGGGGAGCTGTTTTTT. This codes for CASSQISGFTGELFF.

The table lists this clone with a count of one. The chain is built from TRBV7-8 and TRBJ1-1, with unresolved D. The CDR3 spans 14 residues. The ends were cut back, 2 bases at V and 0 bases at J, with 7 bases in the middle. Germline V CDR1 and CDR2: SGHVS, FQNEAQ. CDR3 in DNA: TGTGCCAGCAGCTTAAAGCGGGTGAACACTGAAGCTTTCTTT. This gives the protein CASSLKRVNTEAFF.

The rearrangement links TRBV7-3 to TRBJ1-1, with D perhaps matching TRBD1 (6 bases). This CDR3 spans 13 amino acids. V lost 5 bases to trimming and J lost 0 bases, with 7 bases between them. Looked up from germline, CDR1 is SGHTA and CDR2 is FQGTGA. Here the CDR3 DNA reads TGTGCCAGCAGCAGGACAGTGAACACTGAAGCTTTCTTT. This gives the protein CASSRTVNTEAFF.

This clone showed up just once. This chain connects TRBV19 to TRBJ2-7; 7 bases map to TRBD1. The CDR3 totals 13 residues. Germline assignment: CDR1 LNHDA and CDR2 SQIVND (reference sequence). V was pared by 6 bases and J by 5 bases, with 7 bases of the junction left unmatched. The CDR3 region is CASRVDRDHEQYF. The CDR3 region has the DNA TGTGCCAGTAGAGTCGACAGGGACCACGAGCAGTACTTC.

This rearrangement joins TRBV7-4 to TRBJ2-1; 11 bases line up with TRBD2. CDR3 length equals 16 residues. V lost 5 bases to trimming and J lost 8 bases; unmatched junction nucleotides: 11. CDR1 is SGHVT and CDR2 is SQSDAQ in the germline V gene. The DNA for the CDR3 is TGTGCCAGCAGCACACTCGGGACTAGCGGCATCCATGAGCAGTTCTTC. Translating gives CASSTLGTSGIHEQFF. The whole variable domain, remainder taken from reference TRBV7-4 and TRBJ2-1, is GAGVSQSPRYKVAKRGRDVALRCDSISGHVTLYWYRQTLGQGSEVLTYSQSDAQRDKSGRPSGRFSAERPERSVSTLKIQRTEQGDSAVYLCASSTLGTSGIHEQFFGPGTRLTVL.

The chain combines TRBV20-1 with TRBJ2-4, with D perhaps TRBD1 (5 bases). The CDR3 contains 11 residues. V gave up 3 bases and J gave up 5 bases, with 5 bases separating them. Germline CDR1 DFQATT, CDR2 SNEGSKA (reference sequence). The CDR3 DNA follows: TGCAGTGCTAGCAGGGAAAACATTCAGTACTTC. It codes for CSASRENIQYF.

This clone was counted only a few times. The chain employs TRBV11-2 and TRBJ2-7; 9 nucleotides line up with TRBD1. The length of the CDR3 is 15 residues. Germline CDR1 and CDR2: SGHAT and FQNNGV. V lost 1 base, J lost 4 bases, and 5 bases stayed unmatched. The CDR3 region has the DNA TGTGCCAGCAGCTTAGCGCAGGGACAGGGATACGAGCAGTACTTC. It encodes CASSLAQGQGYEQYF.

This rearrangement joins TRBV2 to TRBJ2-1; D unresolved. Looked up from germline, CDR1 is SNHLY and CDR2 is FYNNEI. CDR3 size: 14 residues. V lost 7 bases to trimming and J lost 1 base, with 11 bases between them. Here the CDR3 reads CASTGPPSYNEQFF. The CDR3 DNA sequence: TGTGCCAGCACGGGTCCCCCTTCCTACAATGAGCAGTTCTTC.

This chain connects TRBV7-9 to TRBJ1-4, with D maybe TRBD1 (5 bases). Germline CDR1 is SEHNR and CDR2 is FQNEAQ (reference sequence). The CDR3 runs to 13 residues. The V end was cut by 0 bases, the J end by 6 bases, with 5 bases between. The CDR3 bases are TGTGCCAGCAGCTTAGCGGGGGATGAAAAACTGTTTTTT. Translating gives CASSLAGDEKLFF. Using reference TRBV7-9 and TRBJ1-4 for the parts outside the CDR3, the full variable domain is DTGVSQNPRHKITKRGQNVTFRCDPISEHNRLYWYRQTLGQGPEFLTYFQNEAQLEKSRLLSDRFSAERPKGSFSTLEIQRTEQGDSAMYLCASSLAGDEKLFFGSGTQLSVL.

The chain uses TRBV25-1 and TRBJ1-4; 9 bases are shared with TRBD1. V dropped 4 bases and J dropped 5; count of bases not matched to a gene: 11. Per germline, CDR1 MGHDK and CDR2 SYGVNS. The length of the CDR3 is 17 residues. CDR3 bases: TGTGCCAGCAGTGCCTCTCGGGACAGGGACGAAAATGAAAAACTGTTTTTT. Translated, it gives CASSASRDRDENEKLFF.

V gene TRBV21-1 combines with J gene TRBJ1-4. TRBV21-1 is designated a pseudogene. This CDR3 is 13 amino acids long. CDR3 nucleotides: TGTGCCATTCCCGGGGATTCGAATGAAAAACTGTTTTTT. Translated, it gives CAIPGDSNEKLFF.

This chain connects TRBV2 to TRBJ1-1; possible D gene TRBD1, 6 bases. Germline V gene lookup returns CDR1 SNHLY and CDR2 FYNNEI. V shed 8 bases and J shed 10 bases, with 20 bases lying between them. The CDR3 runs to 13 residues. The CDR3 sequence: CASLSPEGVRAFF. The DNA of the CDR3 is TGTGCCAGCCTTAGCCCTGAGGGGGTAAGAGCTTTCTTT.

The chain has TRBV7-9 and TRBJ2-2; 10 bases agree with TRBD1. Germline V gene data show CDR1 as SEHNR and CDR2 as FQNEAQ (reference sequence). The V gene end was trimmed by 8 bases and the J gene end by 6 bases; junction bases not matched to a gene: 6. The CDR3 covers 14 residues. CDR3: CASPDRGRSGELFF. Here the CDR3 DNA reads TGTGCCAGCCCCGACAGGGGGCGATCCGGGGAGCTGTTTTTT.

This chain joins TRBV6-1 and TRBJ2-7, with a weak D call TRBD1 (5 bases). CDR3 length equals 14 residues. V lost 2 bases and J lost 7, with 15 bases in between. Looked up from germline, CDR1 is MNHNS and CDR2 is SASEGT. The CDR3 protein is CASSELTALQEQYF. The CDR3 region has the DNA TGTGCCAGCAGTGAACTGACAGCCCTACAGGAGCAGTACTTC.